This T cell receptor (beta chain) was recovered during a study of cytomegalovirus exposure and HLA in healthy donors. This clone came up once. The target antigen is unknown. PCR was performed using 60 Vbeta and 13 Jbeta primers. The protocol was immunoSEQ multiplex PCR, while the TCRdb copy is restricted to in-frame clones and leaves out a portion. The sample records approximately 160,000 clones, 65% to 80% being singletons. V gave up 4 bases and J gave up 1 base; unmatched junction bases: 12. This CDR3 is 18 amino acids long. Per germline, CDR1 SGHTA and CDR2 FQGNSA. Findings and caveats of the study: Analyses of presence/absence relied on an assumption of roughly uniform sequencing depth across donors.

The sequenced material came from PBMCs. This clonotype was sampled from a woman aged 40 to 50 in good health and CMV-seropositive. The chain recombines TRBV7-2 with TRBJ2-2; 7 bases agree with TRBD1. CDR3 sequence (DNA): TGTGCCAGCAGCTGGCGAGGGTCCGGGACAGAGAACACCGGGGAGCTGTTTTTT. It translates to CASSWRGSGTENTGELFF.